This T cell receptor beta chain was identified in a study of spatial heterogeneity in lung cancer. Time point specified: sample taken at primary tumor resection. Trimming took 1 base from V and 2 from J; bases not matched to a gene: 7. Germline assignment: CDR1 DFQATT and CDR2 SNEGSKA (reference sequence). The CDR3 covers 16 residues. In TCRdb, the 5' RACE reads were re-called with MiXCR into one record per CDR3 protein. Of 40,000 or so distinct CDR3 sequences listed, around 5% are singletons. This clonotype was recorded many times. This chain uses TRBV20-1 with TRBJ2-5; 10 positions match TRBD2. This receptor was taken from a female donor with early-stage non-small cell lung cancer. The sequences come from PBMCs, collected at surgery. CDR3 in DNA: TGCAGTGCTAGAGGGAGGACTAGCGGTCATCAAGAGACCCAGTACTTC. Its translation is CSARGRTSGHQETQYF.